The 18 T cell receptor beta chains below were found in one sample sequenced in a study of monozygotic twins with inflammatory bowel disease. TCRdb derives one entry per CDR3 protein from the 5' RACE reads, leaving out DNA. Seen in this sample are around 230,000 distinct CDR3 sequences; the ten most common clones hold 1.6%. Sequencing was performed on blood. The receptors come from a human donor with ulcerative colitis or Crohn's disease, or a healthy co-twin of an affected twin (not recorded which).

The V gene is TRBV3-1, the J gene TRBJ2-3; with no DNA, the TCRdb D assignment of TRBD2 cannot be verified. CDR3 length: 18 residues. CDR1 and CDR2 from the germline V gene are LGHDT and YNNKEL (reference sequence). CDR3 protein: CASSQEELAGGSTDTQYF.

This rearrangement joins TRBV20-1 to TRBJ2-3; without DNA, the TCRdb call of TRBD2 cannot be checked. The length of the CDR3 is 15 residues. Germline-derived CDR1 and CDR2 are DFQATT and SNEGSKA (reference sequence). This CDR3 reads CSARPGTSGTDTQYF.

The chain uses TRBV3-1 and TRBJ1-1. The germline V gene encodes CDR1 LGHDT and CDR2 YNNKEL (reference sequence). The CDR3 sequence is 16 residues long. CDR3 sequence: CASSPQDSGGYTEAFF.

This sequence joins TRBV4-2 and TRBJ2-3; the D call from TCRdb, TRBD1, cannot be confirmed without DNA. CDR1 LGHNA and CDR2 YNFKEQ come from the germline V gene. The CDR3 covers 15 residues. The CDR3 here is CASQRTGGSTDTQYF.

This rearrangement joins TRBV20-1 to TRBJ2-1; TCRdb designates TRBD2, a call that cannot be tested without DNA. The CDR3 consists of 14 residues. The germline CDR1 and CDR2 sequences are DFQATT and SNEGSKA (reference sequence). The CDR3: CSASTSRVQVVQFF.

The chain joins TRBV7-2 to TRBJ1-1. Germline V gives CDR1 SGHTA, CDR2 FQGNSA. The CDR3 length is 14 residues. The CDR3 is CASSLSLSYTEAFF.

The rearrangement links TRBV6-5 to TRBJ2-2. Per the germline V gene, CDR1 is MNHEY and CDR2 is SVGAGI. This CDR3 spans 13 amino acids. CDR3: CASTEANTGELFF.

The CDR3 is CAISDRASDTEAFF. This chain joins TRBV10-3 and TRBJ1-1. The germline V gene has CDR1 ENHRY and CDR2 SYGVKD. This CDR3 region has 14 residues.

V gene TRBV4-1 combines with J gene TRBJ2-3; absent DNA, TCRdb's TRBD2 call cannot be checked. The germline V gene encodes CDR1 MGHRA and CDR2 YSYEKL. The CDR3 has 17 amino acids. CDR3 amino acids: CASSQDSSGSSTDTQYF.

The chain couples TRBV12-3 or TRBV12-4 to TRBJ1-1; TCRdb lists TRBD1, though no DNA is available to test this call. The CDR3 consists of 14 residues. CDR3 amino acids: CASSSDRAAFEAFF.

The V gene is TRBV15, the J gene TRBJ1-5; checking the TCRdb D call of TRBD1 is not possible without DNA. CDR3 length: 13 amino acids. Germline V lookup: CDR1 LNHNV, CDR2 YYDKDF (reference sequence). CDR3 region: CATGRDGNQPQHF.

This chain uses TRBV3-1 with TRBJ2-1. The CDR3 runs to 13 residues. Germline V lookup: CDR1 LGHDT, CDR2 YNNKEL (reference sequence). This chain's CDR3 is CASSQARGNEQFF.

This sequence joins TRBV6-5 and TRBJ1-4; TCRdb calls TRBD1, which cannot be checked without DNA. This CDR3 is 17 amino acids long. The germline CDR1 and CDR2 sequences are MNHEY and SVGAGI. This CDR3 is CASSHRLMTGRREKLFF.

The genes are TRBV27 and TRBJ2-7; there is no DNA to check the TCRdb D call of TRBD2. Germline loops: CDR1 MNHEY, CDR2 SMNVEV (reference sequence). The CDR3 extends over 13 amino acids. CDR3 loop: CASSPLESYEQYF.

This rearrangement joins TRBV20-1 to TRBJ2-5; TCRdb's assignment of TRBD2 cannot be checked, as there is no DNA. The CDR3 consists of 16 residues. CDR1 and CDR2 (germline): DFQATT, SNEGSKA (reference sequence). The CDR3 region is CSARDLAGGLQETQYF.

The chain uses TRBV6-5 and TRBJ1-2; TCRdb indicates TRBD1, and absent DNA this call remains unverified. The CDR3 has 13 residues. CDR1 is MNHEY, CDR2 SVGAGI, per germline. CDR3 residues: CASSSRGAYGYTF.

CDR3 region: CSARGPGQGGTDTQYF. The chain joins TRBV20-1 to TRBJ2-3; as DNA is missing, the TRBD1 call by TCRdb cannot be tested. Germline CDR1 and CDR2: DFQATT and SNEGSKA (reference sequence). CDR3 length: 16 residues.

The chain is built from TRBV20-1 and TRBJ1-4; TCRdb's D call, TRBD1, is unchecked because there is no DNA. The germline CDR1 and CDR2 sequences are DFQATT and SNEGSKA (reference sequence). This CDR3 has 18 residues. CDR3: CSARDLFGTTRGDEKLFF.